A single T cell receptor (beta chain) is shown here with its context. Its antigen is unidentified. A second PCR of about 7 to 11 cycles used a sample-barcoded 5' primer and a J-beta primer mix. Via MiXCR, TCRdb re-called the 5' RACE reads, giving one row per CDR3 protein. Found here are 1.5 million or so distinct CDR3 sequences, roughly 40% of them singletons; the top ten hold roughly 7.9%. This sample is part of a study of blood T cells in healthy people across ages. The CDR3 loop spans 14 amino acids. CDR1 is MNHEY and CDR2 is SMNVEV in the germline V gene (reference sequence). Broader study findings: Across samples, TCR beta diversity tracked strongly with naive T cell percentage.

The chain recombines TRBV27 with TRBJ2-1; possibly TRBD1 for D (6 bases). Gene TRBJ2-7 matches the end of the DNA better, so the J call may be wrong. The sequence derives from a woman aged 18-29 years in good health. The sequenced sample was blood. The CDR3 nucleotides read TGTGCCAGCAGCTTACGTGGGGGCTACAATGAGCAGTACTTC. Translated: CASSLRGGYNEQYF.